This passage covers 29 T cell receptor beta chains from one sample sequenced in a study of T cell responses to AZD1222 COVID-19 vaccine. TCRdb's copy holds only in-frame clones and misses some; the assay was immunoSEQ multiplex PCR. Of about 110,000 clones in the sample, 90% to 95% were seen once. The sequencing here drew on peripheral blood, taken on day 0 of AZD1222 vaccination. The receptors shown here come from an adult in good health.

V gene TRBV9 combines with J gene TRBJ1-2; 8 bases fit TRBD1. Per the germline V gene, CDR1 is SGDLS and CDR2 is YYNGEE. This CDR3 region has 14 residues. V gave up 3 bases and J gave up 3 bases; unmatched junction bases: 4. CDR3 residues: CASSAIQGDYGYTF. CDR3 DNA: TGTGCCAGCAGCGCGATACAGGGGGACTATGGCTACACCTTC.

This clone was recorded a few times. The genes are TRBV2 and TRBJ1-2, with 7 bases matching TRBD1. Germline values: CDR1 SNHLY, CDR2 FYNNEI. The V segment lost 4 bases and the J segment 5 bases; nucleotides outside the gene matches: 7. The CDR3 is made up of 14 amino acids. For the CDR3, the DNA is TGTGCCAGCAGTGCCCGGGACAGCTTATATGGCTACACCTTC. Protein product: CASSARDSLYGYTF.

This rearrangement joins TRBV19 to TRBJ1-1; possible D gene TRBD1, 6 bases. Germline loops: CDR1 LNHDA, CDR2 SQIVND (reference sequence). Trimming stripped 4 bases from V and 1 base from J, with 10 bases between. The CDR3 sequence is 14 residues long. The CDR3 spells CASSKNRENTEAFF. Written as DNA, the CDR3 is TGTGCCAGTAGTAAGAACAGGGAGAACACTGAAGCTTTCTTT.

This clone is a singleton in its sample. The chain employs TRBV28 and TRBJ1-6, with D unclear. The CDR3 loop spans 12 amino acids. V lost 5 bases, J lost 7 bases, and 6 bases lay in between. CDR1 and CDR2 (germline): MDHEN, SYDVKM. DNA of the CDR3: TGTGCCAGCAGTGTAAGAAATTCACCCCTCCACTTT. Translating gives CASSVRNSPLHF.

This clone occurred a few times. The chain combines TRBV11-2 with TRBJ1-4; 9 nucleotides line up with TRBD1. Germline-derived CDR1 and CDR2 are SGHAT and FQNNGV. Losses at the gene ends were 4 bases for V and 8 bases for J; bases not matched to a gene: 11. The CDR3 has 16 residues. The CDR3 region has the DNA TGTGCCAGCAGCTCAGACAGGGGGGCCTACGGGGAAAAACTGTTTTTT. It codes for CASSSDRGAYGEKLFF.

This rearrangement joins TRBV9 to TRBJ1-1; the D is unclear. This CDR3 has 17 residues. Looked up from germline, CDR1 is SGDLS and CDR2 is YYNGEE. V was pared by 3 bases and J by 0 bases, with 18 bases between. The CDR3 region is CASSGSLGFAMNTEAFF. DNA for the CDR3: TGTGCCAGCAGCGGGTCCCTGGGGTTCGCCATGAACACTGAAGCTTTCTTT. The whole variable domain, remainder taken from reference TRBV9 and TRBJ1-1, is DSGVTQTPKHLITATGQRVTLRCSPRSGDLSVYWYQQSLDQGLQFLIQYYNGEERAKGNILERFSAQQFPDLHSELNLSSLELGDSALYFCASSGSLGFAMNTEAFFGQGTRLTVV.

This chain joins TRBV6-2 or TRBV6-3 and TRBJ1-1; D is unresolved. Germline assignment: CDR1 MNHEY and CDR2 SVGEGT. The germline V and J ends were trimmed by 2 bases and 7 bases, with 5 bases remaining between them. CDR3 length: 11 amino acids. CDR3 bases: TGTGCCAGCAGTTACCTCGGTGAAGCTTTCTTT. Its translation is CASSYLGEAFF.

This chain joins TRBV5-6 and TRBJ2-7; D gene ambiguous. The V and J ends lost 4 bases and 1 base respectively, with 6 bases between them. Germline loops: CDR1 SGHDT, CDR2 YYEEEE. The CDR3 loop spans 12 amino acids. CDR3 nucleotides: TGTGCCAGCAGCCGTATATCCTACGAGCAGTACTTC. Amino acids: CASSRISYEQYF.

The chain links TRBV15 to TRBJ2-3; D is perhaps TRBD1 (5 bases). CDR1 and CDR2 from the germline V gene are LNHNV and YYDKDF (reference sequence). This CDR3 comprises 16 residues. V gave up 3 bases and J gave up 1 base, with 14 bases separating them. The CDR3 region is CATSSRQSLGTDTQYF. The CDR3, as DNA: TGTGCCACCAGCAGTAGACAGTCCCTCGGCACAGATACGCAGTATTTT.

The V and J genes are TRBV12-3 or TRBV12-4 and TRBJ1-2; D remains unclear. This CDR3 has 11 amino acids. Trimming removed 1 base at V and 7 bases at J, with 4 bases between. The CDR3 is CASSLGFGYTF. DNA for the CDR3: TGTGCCAGCAGTTTAGGGTTTGGCTACACCTTC.

This rearrangement joins TRBV11-2 to TRBJ1-3, with D uncertain. Trimming pared 5 bases from V and 3 bases from J, leaving 8 bases between. The CDR3 has 13 amino acids. CDR1 is SGHAT and CDR2 is FQNNGV in the germline V gene. The CDR3 sequence: CASSPTVGNTIYF. Here the CDR3 DNA reads TGTGCCAGCAGCCCTACCGTTGGAAACACCATATATTTT.

The chain links TRBV10-3 to TRBJ2-1; TRBD1 aligns across 8 bases. The CDR3 length is 15 residues. Germline CDR1 is ENHRY and CDR2 is SYGVKD. V shed 0 bases and J 7 bases; nucleotides not matched to a gene: 5. CDR3 sequence reads: CAISESRQGWNEQFF. The CDR3 DNA follows: TGTGCCATCAGTGAGTCGAGACAGGGGTGGAATGAGCAGTTCTTC.

The rearrangement links TRBV6-1 to TRBJ1-5; D uncertain. Trimming took off 0 bases at V and 7 bases at J, with 13 bases between the two ends. There are 15 residues in the CDR3. Germline CDR1 is MNHNS and CDR2 is SASEGT. CDR3 coding DNA: TGTGCCAGCAGTGAAGCGCGAGGGTTTACCCAGCCCCAGCATTTT. This codes for CASSEARGFTQPQHF.

This chain connects TRBV12-3 or TRBV12-4 to TRBJ2-1; D tentatively fits TRBD1 or TRBD2 (5 bases each). The CDR3 is 13 residues long. Trimming shortened V by 7 bases and J by 7 bases, and 14 bases separated the two germline ends. DNA for the CDR3: TGTGCCAGCACCAGGGACCGTTGGAATGAGCAGTTCTTC. It specifies CASTRDRWNEQFF.

This clone showed up just a few times. V is TRBV5-4 and J is TRBJ2-7; perhaps D is TRBD1 or TRBD2 (5 bases each). Germline V gene sequence: CDR1 SGHNT, CDR2 YYREEE (reference sequence). The CDR3 is 14 amino acids. Trimming pared 2 bases from V and 5 bases from J, leaving 14 bases between. CDR3 nucleotide sequence: TGTGCCAGCAGCTTCACGGGGCGGGCTCACGAGCAGTACTTC. Its protein product is CASSFTGRAHEQYF.

The gene calls are TRBV6-1 and TRBJ1-6; D possibly corresponds to TRBD1 (5 bases). Trimming pared 2 bases from V and 4 bases from J, leaving 15 bases between. Germline CDR1 reads MNHNS; CDR2 reads SASEGT. The CDR3 length is 17 residues. CDR3 residues: CASSEPGDRQYNSPLHF. For the CDR3, the DNA is TGTGCCAGCAGTGAACCCGGGGACCGCCAATATAATTCACCCCTCCACTTT.

This chain uses TRBV7-2 with TRBJ2-5, with 9 bases matching TRBD2. This CDR3 comprises 19 residues. V shed 0 bases, J shed 5 bases, and the junction held 16 bases outside the gene matches. Germline CDR1 and CDR2: SGHTA and FQGNSA. The CDR3 bases are TGTGCCAGCAGCTTAGCGAGGAGCGGGATGCGGGAGGGCCGGGAGACCCAGTACTTC. Translation: CASSLARSGMREGRETQYF.

The CDR3 DNA reads TGTGCCAGTAGTCCACAGGACAGGGCGGGTGGCTACACCTTC. It specifies CASSPQDRAGGYTF. The V and J genes are TRBV19 and TRBJ1-2, with 8 bases fitting TRBD1. Per germline, CDR1 LNHDA and CDR2 SQIVND (reference sequence). CDR3 size: 14 residues. Trimming removed 5 bases from V and 7 bases from J; junction bases left unmatched: 9.

The sample holds a few counts of this clone. This chain links TRBV6-5 with TRBJ1-5, with no clear D. V lost 2 bases and J lost 1, with 12 bases in between. From germline, CDR1 is MNHEY and CDR2 SVGAGI. This CDR3 has 16 amino acids. CDR3 region: CASSYAPSGSNQPQHF. DNA of the CDR3: TGTGCCAGCAGTTACGCCCCGTCGGGAAGCAATCAGCCCCAGCATTTT.

The chain has TRBV5-4 and TRBJ2-1; 9 bases are shared with TRBD2. The trim removed 4 bases at V and 5 bases at J, leaving 10 bases unmatched. CDR3 size: 16 residues. CDR1 SGHNT and CDR2 YYREEE come from the germline V gene (reference sequence). CDR3 region: CASSRNRLAEHNEQFF. DNA of the CDR3: TGTGCCAGCAGCCGAAATAGACTAGCGGAACACAATGAGCAGTTCTTC.

The chain uses TRBV7-2 and TRBJ1-4; 10 nucleotides align to TRBD1. CDR1 SGHTA and CDR2 FQGNSA come from the germline V gene. V lost 1 base and J lost 10; bases outside the gene matches: 0. CDR3 length: 13 residues. In DNA form, the CDR3 reads TGTGCCAGCAGCTTAGGGACAGGGGGAAAACTGTTTTTT. This encodes CASSLGTGGKLFF.

This chain joins TRBV6-6 and TRBJ1-6, with a possible D match to TRBD1 (6 bases). The CDR3 is made up of 15 amino acids. Germline-derived CDR1 and CDR2 are MNHNY and SVGAGI (reference sequence). V was cut by 6 bases and J by 6 bases, with 15 bases left in between. CDR3 nucleotide sequence: TGTGCCAGCAGCCCACTTGACAGGATTAATTCACCCCTCCACTTT. Its translation: CASSPLDRINSPLHF.

Worth noting for this clone: This same CDR3 is encoded by further DNA sequences in the sample. The chain links TRBV19 to TRBJ2-6, with 11 bases that match TRBD1. After removal of 3 bases from V and 0 bases from J, the junction contained 1 base not matched to a gene. This CDR3 contains 17 residues. Germline V gene data show CDR1 as LNHDA and CDR2 as SQIVND (reference sequence). The CDR3 bases are TGTGCCAGTAGTATTGGACAGGGGGCCTCTGGGGCCAACGTCCTGACTTTC. It codes for CASSIGQGASGANVLTF.

This clone was seen once. At one end the junction does not follow the germline gene, possibly because of a read error. The J gene is TRBJ2-1, the V gene TRBV13; 10 bases are shared with TRBD2. Germline V gene data show CDR1 as PRHDT and CDR2 as FYEKMQ (reference sequence). The CDR3 is 15 residues long. CDR3 nucleotides: TGTGCCAGCTGCTTTTTACTAGCGGGATACAATGAGCAGTTCTTC. Protein sequence: CASCFLLAGYNEQFF.

This clone has a single count. This chain links TRBV27 with TRBJ2-3; no clear D. The V gene's germline CDR1 is MNHEY and CDR2 SMNVEV (reference sequence). The CDR3 has 12 residues. Trimming shortened V by 5 bases and J by 2 bases, and 5 bases separated the two germline ends. The CDR3 region is CASSQNTDTQYF. Here the CDR3 DNA reads TGTGCCAGCAGTCAAAACACAGATACGCAGTATTTT.

The genes are TRBV28 and TRBJ2-1, with unresolved D. V shed 3 bases and J shed 5 bases, with 5 bases lying between them. This CDR3 has 12 amino acids. Per the germline V gene, CDR1 is MDHEN and CDR2 is SYDVKM. CDR3 protein: CASSFGNNEQFF. DNA of the CDR3: TGTGCCAGCAGTTTTGGGAACAATGAGCAGTTCTTC.

The rearrangement joins TRBV19 to TRBJ1-5, with D possibly matching TRBD1 (5 bases). Germline lookup yields CDR1 LNHDA and CDR2 SQIVND (reference sequence). The CDR3 loop spans 15 amino acids. V lost 5 bases, J lost 3 bases, and 14 bases lay in between. Here the CDR3 DNA reads TGTGCCAGTAGTCTGACCGGGACGATCAATCAGCCCCAGCATTTT. This codes for CASSLTGTINQPQHF.

The V call is TRBV12-3 or TRBV12-4, the J call TRBJ1-1; 7 nucleotides agree with TRBD1. The CDR3 runs to 13 residues. The V and J ends lost 4 bases and 10 bases, in that order; junction bases with no gene match: 9. The CDR3 spells CASSYGTVVGAFF. The CDR3, as DNA: TGTGCCAGCAGTTATGGGACAGTGGTTGGAGCTTTCTTT.

The rearrangement links TRBV2 to TRBJ1-4; D call uncertain. CDR3 length: 11 amino acids. Trimming pared 6 bases from V and 5 bases from J, leaving 4 bases between. The germline V gene encodes CDR1 SNHLY and CDR2 FYNNEI. The CDR3 DNA is TGTGCCAGCAGGTGGAATGAAAAACTGTTTTTT. As protein: CASRWNEKLFF.